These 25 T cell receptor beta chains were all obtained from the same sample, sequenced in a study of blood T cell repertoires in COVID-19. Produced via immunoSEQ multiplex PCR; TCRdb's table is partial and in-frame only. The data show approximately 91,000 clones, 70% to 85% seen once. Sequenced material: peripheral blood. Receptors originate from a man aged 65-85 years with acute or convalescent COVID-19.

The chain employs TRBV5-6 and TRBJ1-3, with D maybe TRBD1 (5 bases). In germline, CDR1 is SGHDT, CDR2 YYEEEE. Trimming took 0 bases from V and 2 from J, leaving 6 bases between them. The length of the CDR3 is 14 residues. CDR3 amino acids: CASSLGGAGNTIYF. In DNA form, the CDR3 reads TGTGCCAGCAGCTTGGGGGGGGCTGGAAACACCATATATTTT.

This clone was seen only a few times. CDR3 DNA sequence: TGTGCCAGCAGCTCCGGACAGGGGAGAACTGAAGCTTTCTTT. It encodes CASSSGQGRTEAFF. The chain employs TRBV7-9 and TRBJ1-1; TRBD1 matches at 9 bases. CDR3 length equals 14 residues. Germline V gene sequence: CDR1 SEHNR, CDR2 FQNEAQ (reference sequence). V was pared by 4 bases and J by 5 bases, with 5 bases of the junction left unmatched.

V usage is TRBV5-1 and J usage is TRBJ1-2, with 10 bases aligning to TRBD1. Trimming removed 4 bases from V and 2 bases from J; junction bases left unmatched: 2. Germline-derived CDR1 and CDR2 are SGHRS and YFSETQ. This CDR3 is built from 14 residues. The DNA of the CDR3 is TGCGCCAGCAGCGTGGGACAGGGGAACTATGGCTACACCTTC. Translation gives CASSVGQGNYGYTF.

The CDR3 sequence is CASSLGRVQTQYF. As DNA, the CDR3 is TGTGCCAGCAGTTTAGGCAGGGTCCAGACCCAGTACTTC. The chain is built from TRBV12-3 or TRBV12-4 and TRBJ2-5; D possibly corresponds to TRBD1 (5 bases). The CDR3 contains 13 residues. Trimming shortened V by 1 base and J by 6 bases, and 9 bases separated the two germline ends.

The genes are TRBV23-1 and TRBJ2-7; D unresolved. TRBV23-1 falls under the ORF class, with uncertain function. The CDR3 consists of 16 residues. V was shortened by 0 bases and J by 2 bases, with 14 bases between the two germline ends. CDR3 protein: CASSQSPRHRAYEQYF. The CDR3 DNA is TGCGCCAGCAGTCAATCCCCCAGGCACAGAGCCTACGAGCAGTACTTC.

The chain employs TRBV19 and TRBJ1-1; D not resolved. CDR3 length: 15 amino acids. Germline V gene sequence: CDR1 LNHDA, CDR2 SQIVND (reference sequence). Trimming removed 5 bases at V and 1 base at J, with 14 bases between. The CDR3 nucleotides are TGTGCCAGTAGTCCCCAACAGACTAAGAACACTGAAGCTTTCTTT. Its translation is CASSPQQTKNTEAFF.

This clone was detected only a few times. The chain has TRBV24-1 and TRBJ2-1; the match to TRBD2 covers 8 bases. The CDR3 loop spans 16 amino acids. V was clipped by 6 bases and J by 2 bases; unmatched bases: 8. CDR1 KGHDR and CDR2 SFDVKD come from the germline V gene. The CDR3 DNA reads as TGTGCCACCAGTTCTTCCGGGGGGGCAACCTACAATGAGCAGTTCTTC. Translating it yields CATSSSGGATYNEQFF.

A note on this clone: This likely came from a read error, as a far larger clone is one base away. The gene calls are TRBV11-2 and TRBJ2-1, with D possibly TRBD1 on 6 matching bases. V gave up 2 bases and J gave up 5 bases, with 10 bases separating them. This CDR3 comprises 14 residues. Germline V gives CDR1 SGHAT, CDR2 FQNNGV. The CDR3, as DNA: TGTGCCAGCAGCTTAACGGCAGGGGACAATGAGCAGTTCTTC. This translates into CASSLTAGDNEQFF.

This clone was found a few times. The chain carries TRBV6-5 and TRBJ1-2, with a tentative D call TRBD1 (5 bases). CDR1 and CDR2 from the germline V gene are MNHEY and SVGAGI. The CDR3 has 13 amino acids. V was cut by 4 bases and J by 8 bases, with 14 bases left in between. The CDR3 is CASSWDYSLGYTF. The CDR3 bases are TGTGCCAGCAGTTGGGACTACTCCTTGGGCTACACCTTC.

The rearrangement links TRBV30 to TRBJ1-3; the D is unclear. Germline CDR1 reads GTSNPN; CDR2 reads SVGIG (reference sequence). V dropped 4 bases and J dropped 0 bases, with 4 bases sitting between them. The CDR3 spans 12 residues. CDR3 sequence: CAWKASGNTIYF. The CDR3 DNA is TGTGCCTGGAAAGCCTCTGGAAACACCATATATTTT. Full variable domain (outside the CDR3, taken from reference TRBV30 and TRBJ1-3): SQTIHQWPATLVQPVGSPLSLECTVEGTSNPNLYWYRQAAGRGLQLLFYSVGIGQISSEVPQNLSASRPQDRQFILSSKKLLLSDSGFYLCAWKASGNTIYFGEGSWLTVV.

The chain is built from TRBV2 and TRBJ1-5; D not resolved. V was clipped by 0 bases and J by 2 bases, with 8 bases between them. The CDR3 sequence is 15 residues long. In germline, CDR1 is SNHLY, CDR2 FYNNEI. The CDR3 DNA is TGTGCCAGCAGTGAAGCCAGGCAGGGCAATCAGCCCCAGCATTTT. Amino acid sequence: CASSEARQGNQPQHF.

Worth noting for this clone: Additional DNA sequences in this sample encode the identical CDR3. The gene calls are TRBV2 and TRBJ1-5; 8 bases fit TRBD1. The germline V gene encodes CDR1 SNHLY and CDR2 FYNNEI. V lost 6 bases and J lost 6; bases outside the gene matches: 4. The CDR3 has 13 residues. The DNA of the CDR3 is TGTGCCAGCAGAGACAGGGGAGGTCAGCCCCAGCATTTT. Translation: CASRDRGGQPQHF.

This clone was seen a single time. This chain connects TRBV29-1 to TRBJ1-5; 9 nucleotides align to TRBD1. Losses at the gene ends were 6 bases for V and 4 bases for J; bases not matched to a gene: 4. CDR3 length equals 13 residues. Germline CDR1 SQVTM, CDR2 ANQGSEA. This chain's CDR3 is CSVGQGENQPQHF. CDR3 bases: TGCAGCGTGGGACAGGGCGAGAATCAGCCCCAGCATTTT.

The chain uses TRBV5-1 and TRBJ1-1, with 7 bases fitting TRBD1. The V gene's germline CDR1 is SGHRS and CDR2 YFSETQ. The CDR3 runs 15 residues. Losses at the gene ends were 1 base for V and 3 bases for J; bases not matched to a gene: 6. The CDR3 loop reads CASSLTGDGDTEAFF. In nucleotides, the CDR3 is TGCGCCAGCAGCTTGACAGGGGACGGTGACACTGAAGCTTTCTTT.

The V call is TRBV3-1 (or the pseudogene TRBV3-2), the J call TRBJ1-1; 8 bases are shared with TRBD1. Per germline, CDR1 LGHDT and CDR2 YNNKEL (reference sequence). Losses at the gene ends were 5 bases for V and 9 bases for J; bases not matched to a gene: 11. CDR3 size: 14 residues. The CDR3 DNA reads TGTGCCAGCAGCTCAAACGGCCAGGGGGCGAAAGCTTTCTTT. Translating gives CASSSNGQGAKAFF.

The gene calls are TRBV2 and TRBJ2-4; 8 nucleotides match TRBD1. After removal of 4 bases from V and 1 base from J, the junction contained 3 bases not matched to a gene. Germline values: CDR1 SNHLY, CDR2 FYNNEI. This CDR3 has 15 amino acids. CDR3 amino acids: CASSGTGGAKNIQYF. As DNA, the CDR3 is TGTGCCAGCAGTGGAACAGGGGGGGCCAAAAACATTCAGTACTTC.

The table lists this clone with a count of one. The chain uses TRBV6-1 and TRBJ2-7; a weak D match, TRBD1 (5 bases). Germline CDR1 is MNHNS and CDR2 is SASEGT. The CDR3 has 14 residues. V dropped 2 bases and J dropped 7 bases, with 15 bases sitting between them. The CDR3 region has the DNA TGTGCCAGCAGTGAATGGGCCAGGCCAGGGGAGCAGTACTTC. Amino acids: CASSEWARPGEQYF.

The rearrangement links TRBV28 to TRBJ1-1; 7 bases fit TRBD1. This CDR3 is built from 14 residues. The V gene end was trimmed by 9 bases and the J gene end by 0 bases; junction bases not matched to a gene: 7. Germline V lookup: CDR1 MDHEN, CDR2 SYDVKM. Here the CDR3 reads CASQIDRVNTEAFF. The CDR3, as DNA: TGTGCCAGTCAAATTGACAGGGTGAACACTGAAGCTTTCTTT.

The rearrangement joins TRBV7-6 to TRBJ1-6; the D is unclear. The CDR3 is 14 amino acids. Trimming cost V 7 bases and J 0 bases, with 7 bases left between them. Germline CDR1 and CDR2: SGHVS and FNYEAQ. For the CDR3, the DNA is TGTGCCAGCACCTCGAGCTCCTATAATTCACCCCTCCACTTT. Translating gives CASTSSSYNSPLHF.

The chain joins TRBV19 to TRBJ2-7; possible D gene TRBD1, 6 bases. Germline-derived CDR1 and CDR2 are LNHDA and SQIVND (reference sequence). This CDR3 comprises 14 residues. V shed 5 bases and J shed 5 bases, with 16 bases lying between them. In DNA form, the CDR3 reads TGTGCCAGTAGTGTACAAAATCCAGGGGACGAGCAGTACTTC. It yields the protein CASSVQNPGDEQYF.

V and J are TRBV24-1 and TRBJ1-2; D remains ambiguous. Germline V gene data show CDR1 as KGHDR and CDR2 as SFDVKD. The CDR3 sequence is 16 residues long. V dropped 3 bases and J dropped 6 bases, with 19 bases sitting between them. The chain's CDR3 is CATSDRSRGSPHGYTF. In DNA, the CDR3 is TGTGCCACCAGTGATCGGTCCCGGGGATCTCCTCATGGCTACACCTTC.

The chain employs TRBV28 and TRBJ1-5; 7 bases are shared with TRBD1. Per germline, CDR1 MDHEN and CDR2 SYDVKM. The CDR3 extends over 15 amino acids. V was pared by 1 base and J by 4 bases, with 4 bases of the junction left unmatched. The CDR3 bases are TGTGCCAGCAGTTTATCAGGGGGAATAAATCAGCCCCAGCATTTT. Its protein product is CASSLSGGINQPQHF.

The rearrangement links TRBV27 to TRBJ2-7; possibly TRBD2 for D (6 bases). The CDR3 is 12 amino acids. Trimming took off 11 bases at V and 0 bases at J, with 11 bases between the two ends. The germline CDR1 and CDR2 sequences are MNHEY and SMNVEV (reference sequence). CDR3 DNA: TGTGCCTCCCGGGGGTACTCCTACGAGCAGTACTTC. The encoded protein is CASRGYSYEQYF.

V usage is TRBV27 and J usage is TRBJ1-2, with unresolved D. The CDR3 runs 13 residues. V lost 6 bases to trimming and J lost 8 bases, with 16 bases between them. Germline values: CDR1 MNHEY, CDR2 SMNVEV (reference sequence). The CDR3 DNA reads TGTGCCAGCAGCACCGGGCCTCGGAGGGGCTACACCTTC. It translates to CASSTGPRRGYTF.

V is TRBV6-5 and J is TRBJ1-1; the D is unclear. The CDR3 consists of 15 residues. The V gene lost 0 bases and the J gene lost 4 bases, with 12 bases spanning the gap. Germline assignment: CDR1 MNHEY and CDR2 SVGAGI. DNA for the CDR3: TGTGCCAGCAGTTACTCGAAAGGAGGTGGCACTGAAGCTTTCTTT. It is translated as CASSYSKGGGTEAFF.